This is a list of T cell receptor beta chains from one sample in a study of T cell repertoires in cytomegalovirus infection. Which antigens these TCRs recognize remains unknown. TCRdb reprocessed the reads with MiXCR, giving one entry per CDR3 protein. The sample has hundreds of thousands of distinct CDR3 sequences; around 35% are singletons. The input for sequencing was cultured PBMCs, taken from culture after CMV antigen stimulation. Receptors were obtained from a human donor in good health (CMV status not recorded). Some clones in this sample may be carry-over from other donors' samples. CDR3s include the opening cysteine and the closing phenylalanine or tryptophan. A D gene is named only where the DNA matches it firmly. Some rows mark clone size as missing; the rest say once, few, many or name a class of expanded clone.

V	D	J	size	CDR3	DNA
TRBV6-2/TRBV6-3	TRBD2	TRBJ2-1	few	CASRNYGFLAESNEQFF	TGTGCCAGCAGAAATTACGGCTTTCTAGCGGAATCGAATGAGCAGTTCTTC
TRBV7-2	TRBD2	TRBJ2-2	many	CASSLASGGNTGELFF	TGTGCCAGCAGCTTAGCGAGCGGGGGAAACACCGGGGAGCTGTTTTTT
TRBV7-2	TRBD2	TRBJ2-3	few	CASSLETSGGADTQYF	TGTGCCAGCAGCTTAGAGACTAGCGGGGGGGCGGATACGCAGTATTTT
TRBV12-3/TRBV12-4	-	TRBJ1-2	few	CASSSRDLPHGYTF	TGTGCCAGCAGTTCCCGGGACCTGCCCCATGGCTACACCTTC
TRBV3-1	TRBD1	TRBJ1-2	-	CASSHRGQGERDYGYTF	TGTGCCAGCAGCCACCGTGGACAGGGGGAAAGAGACTATGGCTACACCTTC
TRBV28	TRBD1	TRBJ2-5	many	CASSVTRDSQETQYF	TGTGCCAGCAGTGTAACCCGGGACAGCCAAGAGACCCAGTACTTC
TRBV6-1	-	TRBJ2-1	-	CASSGGVYNEQFF	TGTGCCAGCAGTGGCGGAGTCTACAATGAGCAGTTCTTC
TRBV19	-	TRBJ1-1	few	CASSILGENTEAFF	TGTGCCAGTAGTATTCTAGGGGAGAACACTGAAGCTTTCTTT
TRBV6-2/TRBV6-3	TRBD1	TRBJ1-1	-	CASSTRGRGDTEAFF	TGTGCCAGCAGTACCAGGGGGCGCGGGGACACTGAAGCTTTCTTT
TRBV4-3	-	TRBJ1-2	-	CASSQDLRQNFYGYTF	TGCGCCAGCAGCCAAGATCTGAGGCAGAACTTCTATGGCTACACCTTC
TRBV28	-	TRBJ1-1	-	CASSPSANTEAFF	TGTGCCAGCAGTCCGTCCGCGAACACTGAAGCTTTCTTT
TRBV4-1	-	TRBJ1-4	few	CASSPDRSHATNEKLFF	TGCGCCAGCAGCCCGGACAGAAGTCATGCAACTAATGAAAAACTGTTTTTT
TRBV28	-	TRBJ1-2	few	CASKSGRAYGYTF	TGTGCCAGCAAGTCGGGCAGGGCTTATGGCTACACCTTC
TRBV11-2	TRBD1	TRBJ2-7	-	CASSAGQVLYEQYF	TGTGCCAGCAGCGCCGGACAGGTGCTCTACGAGCAGTACTTC
TRBV4-1	-	TRBJ2-3	-	CASSPPSDTQYF	TGCGCCAGCAGTCCACCATCGGATACGCAGTATTTT
TRBV6-1	-	TRBJ1-2	-	CASSQGQRASYGYTF	TGTGCCAGCAGTCAAGGACAGCGGGCTAGCTATGGCTACACCTTC
TRBV20-1	TRBD2	TRBJ2-7	many	CSARAPTGLGRYEQYF	TGCAGTGCTAGAGCTCCTACGGGACTAGGAAGATACGAGCAGTACTTC
TRBV12-3/TRBV12-4	-	TRBJ1-3	-	CASSRGTIGNTIYF	TGTGCCAGCAGTCGCGGGACGATTGGAAACACCATATATTTT
TRBV5-4	-	TRBJ1-2	few	CASSPRTAFYGYTF	TGTGCCAGCAGCCCGCGGACGGCTTTCTATGGCTACACCTTC
TRBV7-2	TRBD2	TRBJ2-2	-	CASSLTSGRVGELFF	TGTGCCAGCAGCCTAACTAGCGGGAGGGTCGGGGAGCTGTTTTTT
TRBV20-1	TRBD1	TRBJ2-7	-	CSARRPGTGPYEQYF	TGCAGTGCTCGAAGACCCGGGACAGGGCCCTACGAGCAGTACTTC
TRBV12-3/TRBV12-4	-	TRBJ2-5	few	CASRQGNRRETQYF	TGTGCCAGCAGGCAAGGGAATCGCAGAGAGACCCAGTACTTC
TRBV5-4	-	TRBJ2-7	-	CASSLAPDYEQYF	TGTGCCAGCAGCCTTGCGCCAGACTACGAGCAGTACTTC
TRBV7-8	-	TRBJ1-1	-	CASSRDPQGSTEAFF	TGTGCCAGCAGCCGAGACCCACAGGGTTCCACTGAAGCTTTCTTT
TRBV10-3	-	TRBJ1-5	-	CAISGEGGVQPQHF	TGTGCCATCAGTGGGGAGGGAGGGGTCCAGCCCCAGCATTTT
TRBV6-2/TRBV6-3	-	TRBJ1-2	-	CASSYHVGNYGYTF	TGTGCCAGCAGTTATCACGTGGGGAACTATGGCTACACCTTC
TRBV6-5	-	TRBJ1-2	-	CASSYRLGGGYTF	TGTGCCAGCAGTTACAGGCTAGGGGGTGGCTACACCTTC
TRBV7-9	-	TRBJ1-1	-	CVSSLGGSTEAFF	TGTGTCAGCAGCTTAGGAGGGAGCACTGAAGCTTTCTTT
TRBV7-8	TRBD1	TRBJ2-7	few	CASSSYRGPGYEQYF	TGTGCCAGCAGCTCTTACAGGGGGCCTGGCTACGAGCAGTACTTC
TRBV10-3	-	TRBJ1-3	few	CAIRTPQDISGNTIYF	TGTGCCATCAGGACCCCGCAAGATATCTCTGGAAACACCATATATTTT
TRBV19	TRBD2	TRBJ2-2	-	CASSIGLAGVYRSTGELFF	TGTGCCAGTAGTATCGGGCTAGCGGGAGTATATAGATCCACCGGGGAGCTGTTTTTT
TRBV5-4	-	TRBJ2-1	few	CASSSWGDHNEQFF	TGTGCCAGCAGCTCGTGGGGGGACCACAATGAGCAGTTCTTC
TRBV7-2	-	TRBJ2-1	once	CASSLSASDEQFF	TGTGCCAGCAGCTTATCAGCGTCAGATGAGCAGTTCTTC
TRBV7-2	-	TRBJ1-2	many	CASSSQGDGYTF	TGTGCCAGCAGCTCACAGGGAGATGGCTACACCTTC
TRBV7-8	-	TRBJ2-7	-	CASGDNEQYF	TGTGCCAGCGGGGATAACGAGCAGTACTTC
TRBV6-5	-	TRBJ1-2	once	CASSLGRARESRFYGYTF	TGTGCCAGCAGTCTAGGTCGGGCGCGGGAATCCAGATTCTATGGCTACACCTTC
TRBV6-2/TRBV6-3	-	TRBJ1-1	-	CASTLHMNTEAFF	TGTGCCAGCACCCTACATATGAACACTGAAGCTTTCTTT
TRBV19	-	TRBJ2-2	few	CASRRSGARGSGELFF	TGTGCCAGTAGACGGAGCGGGGCCAGGGGAAGCGGGGAGCTGTTTTTT
TRBV5-3	TRBD2	TRBJ2-1	-	CASSLGASGAYNEQFF	TGTGCCAGCAGCTTGGGCGCTAGCGGGGCATACAATGAGCAGTTCTTC
TRBV20-1	TRBD1	TRBJ1-5	-	CSARAQGVGLPQHF	TGCAGTGCTAGAGCCCAGGGGGTAGGTCTTCCCCAGCATTTT
TRBV5-1	-	TRBJ1-5	-	CASSLRQRDQPQHF	TGCGCCAGCAGCTTAAGACAGCGGGATCAGCCCCAGCATTTT
TRBV19	TRBD1	TRBJ2-1	few	CASSKTGTGTNEQFF	TGTGCCAGTAGTAAGACCGGGACAGGGACCAATGAGCAGTTCTTC
TRBV6-6	-	TRBJ1-5	few	CASTPTGGVNQPQHF	TGTGCCAGCACCCCAACTGGAGGGGTCAATCAGCCCCAGCATTTT
TRBV5-6	-	TRBJ2-7	-	CASSLISDSFKSSYEQYF	TGTGCCAGCAGCTTGATTTCGGACAGTTTTAAAAGCTCCTACGAGCAGTACTTC
TRBV4-1	TRBD2	TRBJ2-1	few	CASSQPTSGDYNEQFF	TGCGCCAGCAGCCAACCCACTAGCGGAGATTACAATGAGCAGTTCTTC
TRBV7-9	-	TRBJ2-3	-	CASSFIYGSGGLADTQYF	TGTGCCAGCAGCTTCATTTATGGTAGCGGAGGGCTTGCAGATACGCAGTATTTT
TRBV5-4	-	TRBJ1-2	-	CASSIERGNGYTF	TGTGCCAGCAGCATAGAAAGGGGAAATGGCTACACCTTC
TRBV2	-	TRBJ1-4	-	CASSAAFTNEKLFF	TGTGCCAGCAGCGCAGCATTCACTAATGAAAAACTGTTTTTT
TRBV12-3/TRBV12-4	TRBD1	TRBJ1-5	-	CASSLGGATQGWQPQHF	TGTGCCAGCAGTTTGGGTGGCGCAACACAGGGGTGGCAGCCCCAGCATTTT
TRBV6-2/TRBV6-3	-	TRBJ1-1	-	CASTLYGQMNTEAFF	TGTGCCAGCACCTTGTACGGACAGATGAACACTGAAGCTTTCTTT
TRBV5-4	-	TRBJ2-4	once	CASSPPGSSNIQYF	TGTGCCAGCAGCCCACCGGGATCGTCGAACATTCAGTACTTC
TRBV18	-	TRBJ1-5	-	CASSRGTPWAQHF	TGTGCCAGCTCACGCGGGACACCCTGGGCCCAGCATTTT
TRBV28	TRBD2	TRBJ2-7	-	CASSVPGLPPYEQYF	TGTGCCAGCAGTGTCCCGGGACTACCTCCTTACGAGCAGTACTTC
TRBV7-8	TRBD2	TRBJ2-1	-	CASSLAKTSGRYNEQFF	TGTGCCAGCAGCTTAGCGAAGACTAGCGGGCGATACAATGAGCAGTTCTTC
TRBV28	-	TRBJ2-2	few	CASSFLDRNTGELFF	TGTGCCAGCAGTTTCCTCGACAGGAACACCGGGGAGCTGTTTTTT
TRBV6-8	-	TRBJ1-3	-	CASSRYTGSGNTIYF	TGTGCCAGCAGTAGATATACAGGGTCCGGAAACACCATATATTTT